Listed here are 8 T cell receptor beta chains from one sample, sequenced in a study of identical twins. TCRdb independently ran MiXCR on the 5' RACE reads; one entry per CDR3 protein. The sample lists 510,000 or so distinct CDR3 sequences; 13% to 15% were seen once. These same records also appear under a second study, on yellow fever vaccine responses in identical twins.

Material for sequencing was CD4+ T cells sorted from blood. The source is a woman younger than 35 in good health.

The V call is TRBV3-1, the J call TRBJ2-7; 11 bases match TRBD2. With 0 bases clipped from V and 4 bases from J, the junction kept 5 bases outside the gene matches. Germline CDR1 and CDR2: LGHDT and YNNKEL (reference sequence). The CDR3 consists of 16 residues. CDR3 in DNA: TGTGCCAGCAGCCAAGATCTAGCGGGAGGTTGGTACGAGCAGTACTTC. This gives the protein CASSQDLAGGWYEQYF.

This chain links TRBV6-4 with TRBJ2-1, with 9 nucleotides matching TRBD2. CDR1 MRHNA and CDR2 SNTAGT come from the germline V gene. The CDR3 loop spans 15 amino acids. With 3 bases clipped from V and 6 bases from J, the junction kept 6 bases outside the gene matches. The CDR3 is CASSEDSGRINEQFF. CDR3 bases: TGTGCCAGCAGTGAAGATAGCGGGAGAATCAATGAGCAGTTCTTC.

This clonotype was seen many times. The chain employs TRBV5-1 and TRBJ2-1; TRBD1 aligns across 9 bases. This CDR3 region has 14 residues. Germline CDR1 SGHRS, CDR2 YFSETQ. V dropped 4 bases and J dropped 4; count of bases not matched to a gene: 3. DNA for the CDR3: TGCGCCAGCAGCGTGGGACAGGGTTACAATGAGCAGTTCTTC. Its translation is CASSVGQGYNEQFF.

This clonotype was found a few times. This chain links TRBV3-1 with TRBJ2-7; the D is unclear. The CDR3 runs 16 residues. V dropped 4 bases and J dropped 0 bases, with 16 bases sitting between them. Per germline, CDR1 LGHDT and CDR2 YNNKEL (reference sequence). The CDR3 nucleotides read TGTGCCAGCAGCCCGATTTGGCTGACGAGCTCCTACGAGCAGTACTTC. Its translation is CASSPIWLTSSYEQYF.

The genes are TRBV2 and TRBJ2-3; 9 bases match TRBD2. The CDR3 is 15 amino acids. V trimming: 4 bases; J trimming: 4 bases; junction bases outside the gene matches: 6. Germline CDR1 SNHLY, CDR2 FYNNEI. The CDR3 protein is CASSVKAGGPDTQYF. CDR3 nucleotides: TGTGCCAGCAGTGTAAAAGCGGGGGGCCCAGATACGCAGTATTTT.

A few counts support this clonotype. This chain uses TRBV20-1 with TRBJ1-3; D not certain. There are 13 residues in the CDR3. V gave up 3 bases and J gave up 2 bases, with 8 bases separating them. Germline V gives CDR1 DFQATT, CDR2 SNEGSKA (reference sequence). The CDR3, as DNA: TGCAGTGCTAGCTCGACTCCTGGAAACACCATATATTTT. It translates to CSASSTPGNTIYF.

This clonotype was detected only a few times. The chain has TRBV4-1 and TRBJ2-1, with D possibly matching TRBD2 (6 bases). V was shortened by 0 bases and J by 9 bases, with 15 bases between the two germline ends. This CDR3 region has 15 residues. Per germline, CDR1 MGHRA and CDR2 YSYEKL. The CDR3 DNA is TGCGCCAGCAGCCAAGATGGGCTAGCGAGCGGTGAGCAGTTCTTC. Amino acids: CASSQDGLASGEQFF.

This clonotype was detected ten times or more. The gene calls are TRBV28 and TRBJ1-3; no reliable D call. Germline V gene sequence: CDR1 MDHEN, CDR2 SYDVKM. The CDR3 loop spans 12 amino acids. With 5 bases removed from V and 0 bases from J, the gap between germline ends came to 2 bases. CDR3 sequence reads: CASSASGNTIYF. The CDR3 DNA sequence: TGTGCCAGCAGTGCCTCTGGAAACACCATATATTTT.